The table lists the clone carrying this TCR beta chain with many counts. This sample was taken from a study of Graves' ophthalmopathy and Graves' hyperthyroidism. Overall study context: Pretreatment peripheral blood was obtained at initial diagnosis.

The CDR3 is 14 amino acids. The ends were cut back, 6 bases at V and 4 bases at J, with 12 bases in the middle. CDR1 is KGHSH, CDR2 LQKENI, per germline. As the template, RNA transcripts were used to amplify TCR beta CDR3 regions. The authors performed first-round RT-PCR with HTBI primers and then a second-round multiplex PCR. TCRdb passed the multiplex PCR reads through MiXCR, listing each CDR3 protein once. The table records 600,000 to 650,000 distinct CDR3 sequences, approximately 21% of them present only once. New diagnoses, under 2 months' duration, and ages 18 to 65 characterized the hyperthyroidism patients. The PBMCs were taken from more than 8 ml of fresh peripheral blood.

Material: peripheral blood. The receptor's source is a woman aged 18-35 years with stable Graves' hyperthyroidism. Some clones in this sample may be carry-over from other donors' samples. V and J are TRBV18 and TRBJ2-2; no firm D call. CDR3 DNA sequence: TGTGCCAGCTCGGAAGGGTTCCGCACCGGGGAGCTGTTTTTT. This encodes CASSEGFRTGELFF.